Below are 14 T cell receptor beta chains sequenced from a single sample in a study of vaccination effects on CD4 cells after COVID-19. The authors isolated CD4+ T cells after 9 to 10 days of culture. Each participant was given two doses of one vaccine (BNT162b2 or mRNA-1273). These receptors' antigens are unknown. Profiled with immunoSEQ multiplex PCR; TCRdb holds only in-frame clones, not every one. The table has approximately 9,300 clones, approximately 76% seen once. Sequenced here: CD4+ T cells from PBMCs cultured without peptide, sampled after COVID-19 vaccination. These receptors were collected from a human donor who received a COVID-19 vaccine.

This clone was seen a few times. The chain joins TRBV6-1 to TRBJ2-7, with TRBD2 matching 7 bases. The ends lost 1 base at V and 9 bases at J; junction bases unmatched: 6. Looked up from germline, CDR1 is MNHNS and CDR2 is SASEGT. The CDR3 extends over 13 amino acids. The DNA of the CDR3 is TGTGCCAGCAGTGAAGGGGGAGGGTATGGGCAGTACTTC. It yields the protein CASSEGGGYGQYF.

The chain is built from TRBV21-1 and TRBJ2-7; the table's D call TRBD1 went unverified against the DNA. TRBV21-1 is designated a pseudogene. The CDR3 totals 14 residues. CDR3 sequence (DNA): TGTGCCACCCGCCAACAGGGGGCAAACTACGAGCAGTACTTC. Translation: CATRQQGANYEQYF.

The chain is built from TRBV5-5 and TRBJ2-3, with D perhaps matching TRBD1 (5 bases). CDR3 length: 14 amino acids. V lost 2 bases and J 1 base, leaving 8 bases between the germline ends. From germline, CDR1 is SGHKS and CDR2 YYEKEE (reference sequence). The CDR3 coding sequence is TGTGCCAGCAGCTTCCTACAGGGCACAGATACGCAGTATTTT. This gives the protein CASSFLQGTDTQYF.

The table lists this clone with a few counts. The chain links TRBV7-2 to TRBJ2-3, with D maybe TRBD1 (5 bases). This CDR3 is built from 14 residues. Germline assignment: CDR1 SGHTA and CDR2 FQGNSA. V was clipped by 3 bases and J by 2 bases, with 9 bases between them. CDR3 in DNA: TGTGCCAGCAGCTTTACAGGATTCACAGATACGCAGTATTTT. It translates to CASSFTGFTDTQYF.

This clone is a singleton in its sample. The chain combines TRBV5-6 with TRBJ1-2; D is uncertain. V gave up 2 bases and J gave up 3 bases, with 11 bases separating them. This CDR3 has 14 residues. Germline V gene sequence: CDR1 SGHDT, CDR2 YYEEEE. Here the CDR3 DNA reads TGTGCCAGCAGCTTACTAGGGTATGACTATGGCTACACCTTC. It translates to CASSLLGYDYGYTF.

This clone has only a few counts. The J gene is TRBJ1-4, the V gene TRBV5-1; maybe TRBD1 (5 bases). The germline V and J ends were trimmed by 3 bases and 8 bases, with 14 bases remaining between them. The CDR3 sequence is 14 residues long. Germline V gene data show CDR1 as SGHRS and CDR2 as YFSETQ. The CDR3 DNA is TGCGCCAGCAGCTGGGCCGGGGGTGGCGAAAAACTGTTTTTT. This gives the protein CASSWAGGGEKLFF.

The CDR3 bases are TGTGCCACCAGCAGAGGTCCGGCAGCGAACACTGAAGCTTTCTTT. Encoded protein: CATSRGPAANTEAFF. This sequence joins TRBV15 and TRBJ1-1; D is uncertain. V was cut by 1 base and J by 1 base, with 10 bases left in between. The CDR3 has 15 residues. Germline CDR1 and CDR2: LNHNV and YYDKDF (reference sequence). The variable domain in full, completed from reference TRBV15 and TRBJ1-1, reads DAMVIQNPRYQVTQFGKPVTLSCSQTLNHNVMYWYQQKSSQAPKLLFHYYDKDFNNEADTPDNFQSRRPNTSFCFLDIRSPGLGDTAMYLCATSRGPAANTEAFFGQGTRLTVV.

The chain has TRBV10-3 and TRBJ1-2; 9 bases match TRBD1. CDR3 length equals 15 residues. Per germline, CDR1 ENHRY and CDR2 SYGVKD. V dropped 6 bases and J dropped 1; count of bases not matched to a gene: 6. The CDR3 coding sequence is TGTGCCATCAGGGGGGGACAGGGTAATAACTATGGCTACACCTTC. Encoded protein: CAIRGGQGNNYGYTF.

The chain combines TRBV24-1 with TRBJ1-5; TRBD1 might be the D (5 bases). V was shortened by 6 bases and J by 3 bases, with 8 bases between the two germline ends. CDR3 size: 13 residues. Germline CDR1 KGHDR, CDR2 SFDVKD. The CDR3 spells CATSWGLNQPQHF. The DNA for the CDR3 is TGTGCCACCAGTTGGGGACTCAATCAGCCCCAGCATTTT.

The rearrangement joins TRBV15 to TRBJ1-6; D uncertain. The CDR3 totals 16 residues. Between the trimmed V and J ends, which lost 0 bases and 6 bases, there was a span of 12 bases. The germline gives CDR1 LNHNV, CDR2 YYDKDF (reference sequence). CDR3 nucleotides: TGTGCCACCAGCAGAGATCTGGCAGGCGTTAATTCACCCCTCCACTTT. Its translation is CATSRDLAGVNSPLHF.

The rearrangement uses TRBV5-8 and TRBJ2-7; D is possibly TRBD2 (5 bases). The CDR3 extends over 14 amino acids. CDR1 is SGHTS, CDR2 YDEGEE, per germline. V gave up 1 base and J gave up 4 bases, with 12 bases separating them. The CDR3 coding sequence is TGTGCCAGCAGCTTGCGAGGACTCAAATACGAGCAGTACTTC. Its protein product is CASSLRGLKYEQYF.

The chain uses TRBV24-1 and TRBJ2-5, with D uncertain. Per the germline V gene, CDR1 is KGHDR and CDR2 is SFDVKD. The CDR3 totals 14 residues. The V and J ends lost 3 bases and 2 bases respectively, with 9 bases between them. The DNA for the CDR3 is TGTGCCACCAGTGATATAGGGTCACAAGAGACCCAGTACTTC. This sequence encodes CATSDIGSQETQYF.

The genes are TRBV24-1 and TRBJ2-4; D remains unclear. This CDR3 is 16 amino acids long. Looked up from germline, CDR1 is KGHDR and CDR2 is SFDVKD. Trimming removed 9 bases from V and 0 bases from J, with 17 bases in between. The CDR3 DNA is TGTGCCACCTGTCCATGGGCATCGCTAGCCAAAAACATTCAGTACTTC. This sequence encodes CATCPWASLAKNIQYF.

This chain connects TRBV4-1 to TRBJ2-3, with 9 bases aligning to TRBD1. J lost 4 bases, V lost 4 bases, and 12 bases had no gene match. This CDR3 has 17 amino acids. CDR1 and CDR2 (germline): MGHRA, YSYEKL. The CDR3 DNA is TGCGCCAGCAGCCCCTTTAACCCGGACAGGGGTGCAGATACGCAGTATTTT. This sequence encodes CASSPFNPDRGADTQYF.